The next 9 T cell receptor beta chains were all read from a single sample in a study of T cell repertoires in cytomegalovirus infection. TCRdb redid the calling of the reads with MiXCR, one entry per CDR3 protein. The sample holds about 770,000 distinct CDR3 sequences, 29% seen once. These receptors' antigens are unknown. The sample consisted of cultured CD8+ T cells from PBMCs, taken from culture after CMV antigen stimulation. The receptors here all came from a human donor in good health (CMV status not recorded). Some clones in this sample may be carry-over from other donors' samples.

This clonotype was counted a few times. V and J are TRBV20-1 and TRBJ2-3; 12 bases are shared with TRBD2. CDR3 length: 19 residues. The ends lost 6 bases at V and 2 bases at J; junction bases unmatched: 18. Germline V gives CDR1 DFQATT, CDR2 SNEGSKA (reference sequence). The CDR3 region is CSAPDLAGGLKAYTDTQYF. The CDR3, as DNA: TGCAGTGCCCCCGATCTAGCGGGGGGGCTTAAGGCGTACACAGATACGCAGTATTTT.

This clonotype was recorded many times. The V gene is TRBV7-8, the J gene TRBJ2-1; no reliable D call. The CDR3 spans 13 residues. Trimming pared 5 bases from V and 2 bases from J, leaving 7 bases between. The germline gives CDR1 SGHVS, CDR2 FQNEAQ. The CDR3 sequence: CASSVSPYNEQFF. The DNA for the CDR3 is TGTGCCAGCAGCGTCTCTCCCTACAATGAGCAGTTCTTC.

The chain is built from TRBV19 and TRBJ1-1, with TRBD1 as a possible D gene (5 bases). Trimming stripped 6 bases from V and 4 bases from J, with 18 bases between. Germline CDR1 reads LNHDA; CDR2 reads SQIVND (reference sequence). CDR3 length: 15 residues. Here the CDR3 reads CASRDLRRRGTEAFF. The DNA of the CDR3 is TGTGCCAGTAGGGACTTACGGCGGAGGGGCACTGAAGCTTTCTTT.

A few counts support this clonotype. This chain links TRBV11-3 with TRBJ2-2; 8 nucleotides agree with TRBD2. The junction had 14 bases not matched to a gene; V was cut back by 5 bases and J by 3 bases. The CDR3 is made up of 18 amino acids. CDR1 and CDR2 from the germline V gene are SGHNT and YENEEA. The CDR3 loop is CASSPPGGGGPDTGELFF. The CDR3 coding sequence is TGTGCCAGCAGCCCCCCGGGTGGCGGGGGGCCGGACACCGGGGAGCTGTTTTTT.

Concerning this clonotype itself: One junction end disagrees with the germline gene, perhaps due to a read error. The chain is built from TRBV12-3 or TRBV12-4 and TRBJ1-5; possible D gene TRBD1, 6 bases. The CDR3 length is 15 residues. CDR3 in amino acids: CAGSLTQGGGQPQHF. In DNA form, the CDR3 reads TGTGCCGGCAGTTTAACACAGGGTGGTGGTCAGCCCCAGCATTTT.

This clonotype was counted a few times. CDR3 sequence reads: CASSQVVGASGTEAFF. CDR3 DNA: TGCGCCAGCAGCCAAGTAGTGGGGGCATCTGGTACTGAAGCTTTCTTT. V usage is TRBV4-1 and J usage is TRBJ1-1; weak D call: TRBD1 (6 bases). The germline V gene encodes CDR1 MGHRA and CDR2 YSYEKL. CDR3 length: 16 amino acids. The V gene lost 1 base and the J gene lost 5 bases, with 17 bases spanning the gap.

J is TRBJ2-3 and V is TRBV6-2 or TRBV6-3, with D hard to call. V shed 0 bases and J shed 8 bases, with 6 bases lying between them. Germline V lookup: CDR1 MNHEY, CDR2 SVGEGT. The CDR3 is 12 amino acids. CDR3 in amino acids: CASSYSTGTQYF. DNA of the CDR3: TGTGCCAGCAGTTACTCGACGGGTACGCAGTATTTT.

Turning to this clonotype: A much larger clone sits a single nucleotide away, making a read error possible. The chain recombines TRBV7-9 with TRBJ2-5, with TRBD2 as a possible D gene (6 bases). The V end lost 4 bases, the J end lost 2 bases, and 20 bases lay between the germline ends. The germline gives CDR1 SEHNR, CDR2 FQNEAQ (reference sequence). CDR3 length: 17 amino acids. Here the CDR3 reads CASSSTGAEGPQETQYF. CDR3 DNA: TGTGCCAGCAGCTCCACCGGAGCGGAGGGGCCTCAAGAGACCCAGTACTTC.

The V and J genes are TRBV7-9 and TRBJ2-7; D not certain. CDR1 is SEHNR, CDR2 FQNEAQ, per germline (reference sequence). Trimming pared 3 bases from V and 7 bases from J, leaving 22 bases between. The CDR3 consists of 16 residues. In DNA, the CDR3 is TGTGCCAGCAGCTTTTGGGCCGGACCGGCAAGCTTTGAGCAGTACTTC. This translates into CASSFWAGPASFEQYF.